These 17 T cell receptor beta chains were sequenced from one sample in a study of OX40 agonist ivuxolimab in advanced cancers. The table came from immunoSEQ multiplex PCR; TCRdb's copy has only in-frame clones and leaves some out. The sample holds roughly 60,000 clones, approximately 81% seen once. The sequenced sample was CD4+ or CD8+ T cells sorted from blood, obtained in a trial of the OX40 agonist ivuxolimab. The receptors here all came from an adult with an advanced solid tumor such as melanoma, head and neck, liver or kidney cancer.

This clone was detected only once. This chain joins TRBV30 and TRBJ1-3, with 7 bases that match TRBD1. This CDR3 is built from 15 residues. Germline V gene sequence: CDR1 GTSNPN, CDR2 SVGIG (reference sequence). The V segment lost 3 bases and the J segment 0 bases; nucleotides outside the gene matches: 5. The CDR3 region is CAWRTGTSSGNTIYF. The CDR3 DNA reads TGTGCCTGGAGGACAGGGACAAGCTCTGGAAACACCATATATTTT.

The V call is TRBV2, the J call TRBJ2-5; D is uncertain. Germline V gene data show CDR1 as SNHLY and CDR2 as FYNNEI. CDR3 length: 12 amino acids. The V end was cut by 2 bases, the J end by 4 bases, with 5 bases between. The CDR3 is CASSEWGETQYF. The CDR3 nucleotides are TGTGCCAGCAGTGAATGGGGAGAGACCCAGTACTTC.

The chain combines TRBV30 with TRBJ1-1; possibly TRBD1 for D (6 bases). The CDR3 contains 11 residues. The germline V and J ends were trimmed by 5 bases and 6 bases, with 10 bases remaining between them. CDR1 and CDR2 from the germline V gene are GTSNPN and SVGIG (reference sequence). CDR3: CAWVGGPEAFF. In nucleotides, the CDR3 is TGTGCCTGGGTTGGGGGCCCTGAAGCTTTCTTT. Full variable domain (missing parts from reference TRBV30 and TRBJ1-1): SQTIHQWPATLVQPVGSPLSLECTVEGTSNPNLYWYRQAAGRGLQLLFYSVGIGQISSEVPQNLSASRPQDRQFILSSKKLLLSDSGFYLCAWVGGPEAFFGQGTRLTVV.

CDR3 nucleotide sequence: TGTGCCAGCAGTGAATCTGGTGAGCAGTACTTC. Translation gives CASSESGEQYF. The chain carries TRBV25-1 and TRBJ2-7; D unclear. The CDR3 loop spans 11 amino acids. The V gene's germline CDR1 is MGHDK and CDR2 SYGVNS. V dropped 1 base and J dropped 7 bases, with 5 bases sitting between them.

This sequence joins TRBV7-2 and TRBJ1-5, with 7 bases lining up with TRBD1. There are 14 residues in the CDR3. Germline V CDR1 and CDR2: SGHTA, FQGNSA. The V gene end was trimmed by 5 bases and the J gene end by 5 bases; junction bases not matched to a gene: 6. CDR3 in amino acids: CASSPETGYQPQHF. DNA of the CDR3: TGTGCCAGCAGCCCAGAGACAGGGTATCAGCCCCAGCATTTT.

The CDR3 DNA is TGTGCCAGCAACCACAAATGCAGGGAGGTAGTCAAAAACATTCAGTACTTC. Encoded protein: CASNHKCREVVKNIQYF. J is TRBJ2-4 and V is TRBV7-6, with a weak D call TRBD2 (6 bases). The CDR3 loop spans 17 amino acids. CDR1 is SGHVS, CDR2 FNYEAQ, per germline. With 7 bases removed from V and 3 bases from J, the gap between germline ends came to 22 bases.

CDR3 DNA: TGTGCCAGCAGCTTAGGGGTGAACTACAATGAGCAGTTCTTC. Translating gives CASSLGVNYNEQFF. The chain carries TRBV7-9 and TRBJ2-1; D not certain. There are 14 residues in the CDR3. The V end was cut by 1 base, the J end by 3 bases, with 7 bases between. The germline V gene has CDR1 SEHNR and CDR2 FQNEAQ (reference sequence).

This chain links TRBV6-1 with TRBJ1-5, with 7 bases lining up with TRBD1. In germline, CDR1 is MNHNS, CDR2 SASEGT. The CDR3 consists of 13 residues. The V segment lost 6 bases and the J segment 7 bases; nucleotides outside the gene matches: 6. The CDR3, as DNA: TGTGCCAGCAGCGAACAGGGGTCCCAGCCCCAGCATTTT. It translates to CASSEQGSQPQHF.

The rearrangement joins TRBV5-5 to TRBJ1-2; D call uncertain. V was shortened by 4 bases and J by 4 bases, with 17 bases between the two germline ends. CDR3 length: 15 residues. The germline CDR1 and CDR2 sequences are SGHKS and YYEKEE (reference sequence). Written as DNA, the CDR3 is TGTGCCAGCAGCGAGTCTGCGGGCCCAATCTATGGCTACACCTTC. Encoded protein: CASSESAGPIYGYTF.

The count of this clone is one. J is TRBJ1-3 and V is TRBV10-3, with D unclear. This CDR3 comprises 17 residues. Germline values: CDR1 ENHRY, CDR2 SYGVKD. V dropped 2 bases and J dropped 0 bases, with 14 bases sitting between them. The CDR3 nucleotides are TGTGCCATCAGTGAGGCCCCGGGAAGCCACTCTGGAAACACCATATATTTT. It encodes CAISEAPGSHSGNTIYF.

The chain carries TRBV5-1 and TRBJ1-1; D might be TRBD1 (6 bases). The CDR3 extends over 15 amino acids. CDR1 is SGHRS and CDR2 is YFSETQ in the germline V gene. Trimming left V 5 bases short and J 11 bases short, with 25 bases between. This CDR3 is CASRPNTAITGNAFF. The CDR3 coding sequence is TGCGCCAGCAGACCCAATACCGCCATTACAGGGAACGCTTTCTTT.

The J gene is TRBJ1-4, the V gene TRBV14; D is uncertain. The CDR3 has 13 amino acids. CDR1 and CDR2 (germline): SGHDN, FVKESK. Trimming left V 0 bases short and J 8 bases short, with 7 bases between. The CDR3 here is CASSQEFYEKLFF. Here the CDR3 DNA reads TGTGCCAGCAGCCAAGAATTCTACGAAAAACTGTTTTTT.

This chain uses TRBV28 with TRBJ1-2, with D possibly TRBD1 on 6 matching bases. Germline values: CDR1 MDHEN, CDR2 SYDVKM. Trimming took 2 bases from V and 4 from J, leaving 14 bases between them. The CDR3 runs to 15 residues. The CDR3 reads CASSLVWGLGYGYTF. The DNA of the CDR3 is TGTGCCAGCAGTTTAGTCTGGGGGCTCGGCTATGGCTACACCTTC.

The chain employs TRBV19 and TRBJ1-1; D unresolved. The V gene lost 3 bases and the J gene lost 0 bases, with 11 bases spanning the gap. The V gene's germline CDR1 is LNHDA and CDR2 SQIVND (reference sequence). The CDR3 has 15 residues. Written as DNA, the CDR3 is TGTGCCAGTAGTATTATTGGCATCCTGAACACTGAAGCTTTCTTT. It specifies CASSIIGILNTEAFF.

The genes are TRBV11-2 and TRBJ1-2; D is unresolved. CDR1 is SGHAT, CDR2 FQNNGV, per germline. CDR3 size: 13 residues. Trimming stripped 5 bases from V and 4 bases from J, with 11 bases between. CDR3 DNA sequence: TGTGCCAGCAGCCCGACACTCGGCTATGGCTACACCTTC. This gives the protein CASSPTLGYGYTF.

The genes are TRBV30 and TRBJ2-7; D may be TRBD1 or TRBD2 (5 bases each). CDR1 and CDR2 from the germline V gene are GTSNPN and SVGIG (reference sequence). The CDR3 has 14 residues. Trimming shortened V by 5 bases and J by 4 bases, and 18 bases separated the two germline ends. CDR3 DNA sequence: TGTGCCTGGGTGGATTGGGGGAGAAATTACGAGCAGTACTTC. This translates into CAWVDWGRNYEQYF.

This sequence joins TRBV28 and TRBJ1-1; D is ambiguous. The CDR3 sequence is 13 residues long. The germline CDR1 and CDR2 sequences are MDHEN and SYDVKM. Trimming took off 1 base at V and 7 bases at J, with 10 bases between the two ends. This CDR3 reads CASSLYGRSEAFF. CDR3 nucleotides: TGTGCCAGCAGTTTATACGGCAGAAGTGAAGCTTTCTTT.